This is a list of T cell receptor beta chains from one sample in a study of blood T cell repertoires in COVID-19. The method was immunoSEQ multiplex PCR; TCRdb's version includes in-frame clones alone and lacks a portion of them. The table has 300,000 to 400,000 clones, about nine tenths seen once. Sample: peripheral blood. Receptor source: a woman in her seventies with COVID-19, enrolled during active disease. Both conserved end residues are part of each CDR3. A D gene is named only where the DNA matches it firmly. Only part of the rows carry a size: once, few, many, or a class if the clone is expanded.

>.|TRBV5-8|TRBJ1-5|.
TGTGCCAGCAGCCGAGGGAGCCTTAATCAGCCCCAGCATTTT
CASSRGSLNQPQHF
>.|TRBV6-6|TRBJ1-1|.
TGTGCCAGCAGTCCCCGGACTGCTAAGAACACTGAAGCTTTCTTT
CASSPRTAKNTEAFF
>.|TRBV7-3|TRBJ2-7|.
TGTGCCAGCAGCCCCGGGACTTATACCTACGAGCAGTACTTC
CASSPGTYTYEQYF
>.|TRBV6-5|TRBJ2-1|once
TGTGCCAGCAGTTGGAGTATAAGCTACAATGAGCAGTTCTTC
CASSWSISYNEQFF
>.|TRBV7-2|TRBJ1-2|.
TGTGCCAGCAGCCCGGACTCCTATGGCTACACCTTC
CASSPDSYGYTF
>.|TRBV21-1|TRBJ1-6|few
TGTGCCAGCAGCAGGGGGGACAGGGGGAATTCACCCCTCCACTTT
CASSRGDRGNSPLHF
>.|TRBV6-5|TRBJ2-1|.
TGTGCCAGCAGATCTCTAGCGTCGGTTGAGCAGTTCTTC
CASRSLASVEQFF
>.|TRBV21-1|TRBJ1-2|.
TGTGCCAGCAGCACGGGGGAATGCGGCTACACCTTC
CASSTGECGYTF
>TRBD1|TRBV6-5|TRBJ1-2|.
TGTGCCAGCAGCCACCTCACAGGGGCGAACTATGGCTACACCTTC
CASSHLTGANYGYTF
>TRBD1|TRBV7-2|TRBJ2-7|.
TGTGCCAGCAGCGCGATAGGGACAGGCCACGAGCAGTACTTC
CASSAIGTGHEQYF
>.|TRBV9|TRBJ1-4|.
TGTGCCAGCAGCGGAGTTGATGAAAAACTGTTTTTT
CASSGVDEKLFF
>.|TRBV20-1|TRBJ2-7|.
TGCAGTGCTAGACGGTCCTACGAGCAGTACTTC
CSARRSYEQYF
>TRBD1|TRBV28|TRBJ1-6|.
TGTGCCAGCAGACCCCCGGGACAGGTCACTTCACCCCTCCACTTT
CASRPPGQVTSPLHF
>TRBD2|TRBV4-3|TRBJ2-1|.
TGCGCCAGCAGCTCTACTAGCGGGGGCCACAATGAGCAGTTCTTC
CASSSTSGGHNEQFF
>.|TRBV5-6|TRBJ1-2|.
TGTGCCAGCAGCCCCGGAGACTATGGCTACACCTTC
CASSPGDYGYTF
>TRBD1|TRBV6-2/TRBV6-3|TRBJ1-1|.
TGTGCCAGCAGTTTCCTGGACAGGTTGAACACTGAAGCTTTCTTT
CASSFLDRLNTEAFF
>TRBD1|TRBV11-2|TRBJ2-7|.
TGTGCCAGCAGCTTCCTAACAGGGGTAGCCTACGAGCAGTACTTC
CASSFLTGVAYEQYF
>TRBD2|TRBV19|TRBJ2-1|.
TGTGCCAGTAGTAGAGGGACTAGCCTTCAAAATGAGCAGTTCTTC
CASSRGTSLQNEQFF
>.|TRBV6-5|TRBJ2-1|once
TGTGCCAGCAGTTACTCCCCTAGAGACAATGAGCAGTTCTTC
CASSYSPRDNEQFF
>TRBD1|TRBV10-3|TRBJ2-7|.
TGTGCCATCAGAGAGGACAGGGGCGAGCAGTACTTC
CAIREDRGEQYF
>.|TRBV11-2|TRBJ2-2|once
TGTGCCAGCAGCTTAGAGATAGGGGGGGCCGGGGAGCTGTTTTTT
CASSLEIGGAGELFF
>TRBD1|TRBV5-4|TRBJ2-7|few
TGTGCCAGCAGCCCGGACAGGGGTGGAGAGCAGTACTTC
CASSPDRGGEQYF
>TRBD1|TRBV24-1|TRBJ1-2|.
TGTGCCACCAGTGACCCTGGACAGGGGGCGCCTTTTGGCTACACCTTC
CATSDPGQGAPFGYTF
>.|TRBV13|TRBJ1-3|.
TGTGCCAGCAGCTTAGGCCCGGGTTGGGACACCATATATTTT
CASSLGPGWDTIYF
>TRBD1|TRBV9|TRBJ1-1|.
TGTGCCAGCAGCGCGACAGGGGGCAGGGCTGAAGCTTTCTTT
CASSATGGRAEAFF
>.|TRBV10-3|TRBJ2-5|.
TGTGCCATCAGTGAGGCCACCCGGGAGACCCAGTACTTC
CAISEATRETQYF
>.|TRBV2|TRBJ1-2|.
TGTGCCAGCAGTGTGATGGGGGGCTATGGCTACACCTTC
CASSVMGGYGYTF
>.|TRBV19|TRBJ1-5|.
TGTGCCAGTACCCCTGACGGGGAGCCCCAGCATTTT
CASTPDGEPQHF
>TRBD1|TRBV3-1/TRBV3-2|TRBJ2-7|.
TGTGCCAGCAGCCAAGATTCAGGGGGCGGGTACGAGCAGTACTTC
CASSQDSGGGYEQYF
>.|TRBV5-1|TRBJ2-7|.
TGCGCCAGCAGCTTAACTGCGGGACTCAACTACGAGCAGTACTTC
CASSLTAGLNYEQYF
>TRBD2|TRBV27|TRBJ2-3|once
TGTGCCAGCAGTTCACTAGCGGCCTACACAGATACGCAGTATTTT
CASSSLAAYTDTQYF
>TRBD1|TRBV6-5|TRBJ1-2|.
TGTGCCAGCAGTACGACAGGGAATAACTATGGCTACACCTTC
CASSTTGNNYGYTF
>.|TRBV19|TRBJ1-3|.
TGTGCCAGTAGGATGGGAGGCTCTGGAAACACCATATATTTT
CASRMGGSGNTIYF
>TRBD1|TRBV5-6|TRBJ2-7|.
TGTGCCAGCAGCTTTGACAGGGGATACAATTCCTACGAGCAGTACTTC
CASSFDRGYNSYEQYF
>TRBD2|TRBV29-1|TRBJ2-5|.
TGCAGCGTTCAGGGACTAGCGGGGGTAGAGACCCAGTACTTC
CSVQGLAGVETQYF
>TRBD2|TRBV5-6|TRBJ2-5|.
TGTGCCAGCAGCTCGCGGGGGGGCCGCCAAGAGACCCAGTACTTC
CASSSRGGRQETQYF
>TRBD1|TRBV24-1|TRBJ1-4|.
TGTGCCACCAGTGATCCCGGGACAGATGAAAAACTGTTTTTT
CATSDPGTDEKLFF
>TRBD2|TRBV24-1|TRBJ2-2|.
TGTGCCACCAGTGACTTAGCGGGGGGGCTATCCGGGGAGCTGTTTTTT
CATSDLAGGLSGELFF
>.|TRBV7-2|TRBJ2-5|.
TGTGCCAGCAGCCTAAGGAGGGTTCAAGAGACCCAGTACTTC
CASSLRRVQETQYF
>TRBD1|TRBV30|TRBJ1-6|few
TGTGCCTGGAGTGTACCCGACAGGGAAAATTCACCCCTCCACTTT
CAWSVPDRENSPLHF
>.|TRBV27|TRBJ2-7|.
TGTGCCAGCAGTCAACCGGGGTTTGGATACGAGCAGTACTTC
CASSQPGFGYEQYF